The clone carrying this T cell receptor (beta chain) was detected many times. This sample is drawn from a study of regulatory T cells in long-lasting Graves disease. Construction of the TCR beta libraries employed iRepertoire HTBI primers in conjunction with Arm-PCR of CDR3 regions. In TCRdb, the multiplex PCR reads were re-called with MiXCR into one record per CDR3 protein. The sample contains about 440,000 distinct CDR3 sequences, around 15% of which appear only once. Germline V gives CDR1 SGHTA, CDR2 FQGNSA. The V and J ends lost 5 bases and 4 bases respectively, with 6 bases between them. The CDR3 spans 11 residues. Time point noted: newly diagnosed GD, antithyroid drugs for less than 3 months. Extracted PBMC RNA gave rise to the TCR library. These records were also assigned to another study, of T cells in Graves' hyperthyroidism and ophthalmopathy. That investigation notes: Hyperthyroidism of Graves' type that showed no ophthalmopathy progression within 18 months was stable. Exclusion followed for patients with uncontrolled infection, other autoimmune disease, pregnancy or lactation. Diagnostic decisions used clinical symptoms, serum thyroxine and TRAb, thyroid ultrasound and orbital computed tomography.

This receptor was taken from a woman between 18 and 30 years old with Graves disease. V and J are TRBV7-2 and TRBJ2-7, with D unclear. Sequences were derived from peripheral blood mononuclear cells (PBMCs), sampled at new diagnosis, from a patient treated with antithyroid drugs. The CDR3 sequence: CASSNVYEQYF. CDR3 bases: TGTGCCAGCAGCAACGTATACGAGCAGTACTTC.